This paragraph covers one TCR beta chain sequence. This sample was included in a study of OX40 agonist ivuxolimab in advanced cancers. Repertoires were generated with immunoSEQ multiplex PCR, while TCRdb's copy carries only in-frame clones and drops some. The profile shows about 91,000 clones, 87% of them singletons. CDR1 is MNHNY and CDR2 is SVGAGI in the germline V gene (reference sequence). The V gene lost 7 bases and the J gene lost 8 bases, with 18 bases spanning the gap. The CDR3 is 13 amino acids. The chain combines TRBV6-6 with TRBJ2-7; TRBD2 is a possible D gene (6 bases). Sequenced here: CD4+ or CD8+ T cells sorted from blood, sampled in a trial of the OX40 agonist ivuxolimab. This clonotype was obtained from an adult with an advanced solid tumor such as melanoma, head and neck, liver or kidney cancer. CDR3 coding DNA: TGTGCCAGCACGGCCACCGCGGGGCCCCAGCAGTACTTC. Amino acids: CASTATAGPQQYF.